The next 17 T cell receptor beta chains were all read from a single sample in a study of blood T cell repertoires in COVID-19. Produced via immunoSEQ multiplex PCR; TCRdb's table is partial and in-frame only. The repertoire holds roughly 200,000 clones, around 87% seen once, with 5.5% to 7.5% in the top ten. The sample comprised peripheral blood. The receptors come from a man between 60 and 70 years old who had recovered from COVID-19.

The V gene is TRBV5-1, the J gene TRBJ2-1, with D perhaps matching TRBD2 (6 bases). CDR1 and CDR2 from the germline V gene are SGHRS and YFSETQ. The V and J ends lost 5 bases and 3 bases respectively, with 12 bases between them. The CDR3 has 14 amino acids. DNA of the CDR3: TGCGCCAGCAGTCGGGGGACGAGCTACAATGAGCAGTTCTTC. The encoded protein is CASSRGTSYNEQFF. The whole variable domain, filled in from reference TRBV5-1 and TRBJ2-1, reads KAGVTQTPRYLIKTRGQQVTLSCSPISGHRSVSWYQQTPGQGLQFLFEYFSETQRNKGNFPGRFSGRQFSNSRSEMNVSTLELGDSALYLCASSRGTSYNEQFFGPGTRLTVL.

The rearrangement uses TRBV3-1 (or the pseudogene TRBV3-2) and TRBJ2-5; 8 bases align to TRBD1. The trim removed 3 bases at V and 5 bases at J, leaving 5 bases unmatched. The CDR3 runs 14 residues. Germline CDR1 and CDR2: LGHDT and YNNKEL (reference sequence). The CDR3 spells CASSHPRQGETQYF. The DNA for the CDR3 is TGTGCCAGCAGCCATCCCCGACAGGGGGAGACCCAGTACTTC.

The chain carries TRBV2 and TRBJ2-3; TRBD1 agrees at 7 bases. J lost 1 base, V lost 7 bases, and 8 bases had no gene match. Germline V CDR1 and CDR2: SNHLY, FYNNEI. This CDR3 contains 15 residues. Here the CDR3 reads CASTWDSPGTDTQYF. The CDR3 DNA reads TGTGCCAGCACTTGGGACAGCCCCGGCACAGATACGCAGTATTTT.

The rearrangement links TRBV5-5 to TRBJ2-3, with 12 bases aligning to TRBD2. CDR1 is SGHKS, CDR2 YYEKEE, per germline (reference sequence). The CDR3 has 15 residues. V gave up 4 bases and J gave up 7 bases; unmatched junction bases: 7. CDR3 nucleotide sequence: TGTGCCAGCAGCCCCCCCGGGACTAGCGGGTATACGCAGTATTTT. Amino acid sequence: CASSPPGTSGYTQYF.

As DNA, the CDR3 is TGTGCCAGCAGTTTTGGTCCACAGGGGGCGAACTATGGCTACACCTTC. Protein sequence: CASSFGPQGANYGYTF. The chain links TRBV6-2 or TRBV6-3 to TRBJ1-2, with 9 bases aligning to TRBD1. From germline, CDR1 is MNHEY and CDR2 SVGEGT. The J segment lost 2 bases and the V segment lost 4 bases, leaving 8 bases of the junction unmatched. CDR3 length: 16 amino acids.

This clone has just a few counts. The chain carries TRBV12-3 or TRBV12-4 and TRBJ1-5; maybe TRBD1 (6 bases). The germline V and J ends were trimmed by 6 bases and 4 bases, with 10 bases remaining between them. The CDR3 consists of 13 residues. In DNA, the CDR3 is TGTGCCAGCAGACTTACAGGGAATCAGCCCCAGCATTTT. Protein: CASRLTGNQPQHF.

The chain carries TRBV5-4 and TRBJ2-4; tentatively, D is TRBD1 (6 bases). The CDR3 covers 15 residues. The V and J ends lost 0 bases and 8 bases respectively, with 15 bases between them. Germline V CDR1 and CDR2: SGHNT, YYREEE (reference sequence). The DNA for the CDR3 is TGTGCCAGCAGCTTGGAGGGCACAGGGCGGGACATTCAGTACTTC. Its translation is CASSLEGTGRDIQYF.

This clone was found once. DNA of the CDR3: TGTGCCACCGACCGGGGACAGGGGTTCGACGAGCAGTACTTC. Protein: CATDRGQGFDEQYF. The V and J genes are TRBV28 and TRBJ2-7; the match to TRBD1 covers 10 bases. Trimming cost V 10 bases and J 5 bases; bases outside gene matches: 11. Per the germline V gene, CDR1 is MDHEN and CDR2 is SYDVKM. The CDR3 loop spans 14 amino acids.

This rearrangement joins TRBV19 to TRBJ2-5; D gene uncertain. Germline assignment: CDR1 LNHDA and CDR2 SQIVND (reference sequence). The V and J ends lost 3 bases and 6 bases respectively, with 5 bases between them. The CDR3 runs to 11 residues. CDR3 in amino acids: CASSIAKTQYF. Written as DNA, the CDR3 is TGTGCCAGTAGTATTGCGAAGACCCAGTACTTC.

The chain recombines TRBV10-1 with TRBJ2-7, with D possibly matching TRBD2 (5 bases). In germline, CDR1 is WNHNN, CDR2 SYGVQD (reference sequence). Trimming pared 4 bases from V and 0 bases from J, leaving 13 bases between. The CDR3 runs 15 residues. The CDR3 DNA reads as TGCGCCAGCAGTGGAGGGTTAAAAGGCTCCTACGAGCAGTACTTC. Its translation: CASSGGLKGSYEQYF.

The chain couples TRBV7-2 to TRBJ1-3; the D is unclear. This CDR3 contains 16 residues. Germline loops: CDR1 SGHTA, CDR2 FQGNSA. The V end lost 1 base, the J end lost 0 bases, and 10 bases lay between the germline ends. The CDR3 protein is CASSLDLPVSGNTIYF. CDR3 coding DNA: TGTGCCAGCAGCTTAGATTTGCCAGTCTCTGGAAACACCATATATTTT.

The chain combines TRBV7-2 with TRBJ1-6; 9 bases match TRBD1. The V segment lost 5 bases and the J segment 6 bases; nucleotides outside the gene matches: 5. Germline CDR1 reads SGHTA; CDR2 reads FQGNSA. The CDR3 has 15 residues. CDR3 DNA: TGTGCCAGCAGCCCTGGACAGGGGTCTAATTCACCCCTCCACTTT. It yields the protein CASSPGQGSNSPLHF.

This rearrangement joins TRBV7-9 to TRBJ1-2, with TRBD1 identical over 9 bases. V was clipped by 5 bases and J by 5 bases; unmatched bases: 6. Germline V CDR1 and CDR2: SEHNR, FQNEAQ (reference sequence). This CDR3 contains 14 residues. The CDR3 region has the DNA TGTGCCAGCAGCCGGGACAGGGTTGGGTATGGCTACACCTTC. Protein: CASSRDRVGYGYTF.

J is TRBJ2-3 and V is TRBV28; weak D call: TRBD1 (6 bases). The CDR3 runs 14 residues. Germline V CDR1 and CDR2: MDHEN, SYDVKM. The ends were cut back, 6 bases at V and 4 bases at J, with 14 bases in the middle. In nucleotides, the CDR3 is TGTGCCAGCAGCCCCGGGACACACTCAGATACGCAGTATTTT. Translated, it gives CASSPGTHSDTQYF.

V is TRBV4-2 and J is TRBJ2-5; 9 bases match TRBD2. Germline V gene sequence: CDR1 LGHNA, CDR2 YNFKEQ. CDR3 size: 15 residues. Trimming took 4 bases from V and 5 from J; bases not matched to a gene: 8. CDR3 DNA sequence: TGTGCCAGCAGCCCCACAGCGGGGGGCAGGGAGACCCAGTACTTC. It translates to CASSPTAGGRETQYF.

The chain is built from TRBV24-1 and TRBJ2-1, with 10 bases aligning to TRBD2. Trimming removed 6 bases from V and 2 bases from J; junction bases left unmatched: 3. This CDR3 spans 15 amino acids. Germline V gives CDR1 KGHDR, CDR2 SFDVKD. Written as DNA, the CDR3 is TGTGCCACCAGTCCCAGCGGGGGGGCCTACAATGAGCAGTTCTTC. It translates to CATSPSGGAYNEQFF.

This chain connects TRBV30 to TRBJ2-3, with 10 bases aligning to TRBD2. The CDR3 is made up of 15 amino acids. Germline trimming cut 0 bases from V and 3 bases from J; bases unmatched to any gene: 3. Germline CDR1 reads GTSNPN; CDR2 reads SVGIG (reference sequence). The CDR3 DNA reads as TGTGCCTGGAGTGTAGAGCGGGAGGGGACAGATACGCAGTATTTT. Its translation is CAWSVEREGTDTQYF. Full variable domain (rest looked up from reference TRBV30 and TRBJ2-3): SQTIHQWPATLVQPVGSPLSLECTVEGTSNPNLYWYRQAAGRGLQLLFYSVGIGQISSEVPQNLSASRPQDRQFILSSKKLLLSDSGFYLCAWSVEREGTDTQYFGPGTRLTVL.